This T cell receptor (beta chain) originates from a study of cytomegalovirus exposure and HLA in healthy donors. The CDR3 sequence is 14 residues long. Trimming removed 3 bases at V and 1 base at J, with 10 bases between. CDR1 is MNHNS and CDR2 is SASEGT in the germline V gene. To note about this clone: The antigen is undetermined.

General study results and limits: Rare TCR sequences predominated, though certain public TCRs were found in many donors. The investigators catalogued 150 to 200 TCR beta chains as cytomegalovirus-associated.

The study drew the donors from its roughly 120-subject validation cohort, separate from the roughly 700-subject first cohort. The assay was immunoSEQ multiplex PCR, and TCRdb's table has in-frame clones only and misses some. Seen here are under 150,000 clones, over 85% observed once, and the top ten hold approximately 2%. The J gene is TRBJ2-7, the V gene TRBV6-1; D call uncertain. This clonotype was sampled from a woman under 30 in good health and CMV-seronegative. The sample was PBMCs. This chain's CDR3 is CASSEGSPSYEQYF. CDR3 nucleotides: TGTGCCAGCAGTGAGGGCAGTCCATCCTACGAGCAGTACTTC.